This T cell receptor beta chain emerged from a study of T cell responses to AZD1222 COVID-19 vaccine (dated by TCRdb to 2020 to 2023). Turning to the overall study: AZD1222 recipients with second doses at about 4 weeks or about 12 weeks were pooled, because spike-specific TCR depth and breadth did not differ between schedules. TCR sequencing was performed for roughly 250 trial participants, of whom approximately 200 were given two doses of AZD1222 and approximately 26 were given two doses of MenACWY control vaccine. Trial participants were enrolled into age subgroups of 18-55, 56-69 and 70-plus years, which contained 148, 28 and 57 TCR-sequenced participants, respectively. Overall study outcomes, separate from this receptor: In the small 56-69-year group, the increase in depth fell short of significance, most likely because of low power. After two AZD1222 doses, both the breadth and the depth of spike-specific TCRs were significantly higher than at day 0 and than in MenACWY recipients. Because no samples from the day 14 peak response were available, repertoires could be characterized only after the peak T cell response. Vaccine-associated CD4 TCRs spanned the whole spike protein, with dominant responses in regions 160-218 and 743-854. Nearly half of unique spike-specific TCRs reportedly recognized epitopes outside regions mutated in the B.1.351 and B.1.1.7 variants. Participants were mostly white British, with more females than males. The authors suggested clonal diversity may have been underestimated. Conclusions about previously exposed vaccinees are limited, since just six AZD1222 recipients were seropositive for SARS-CoV-2 at baseline.

The CDR3 regions of human TCRbeta chains were subjected to immunosequencing. The paper's data handling went like this. TCRs in the repertoires were compared against a reference library of SARS-CoV-2-specific TCRs that had been generated with the MIRA antigen-specificity platform. Breadth was defined as the fraction of unique TCRs that were SARS-CoV-2-associated. Depth was defined as the fraction of total T cells that were SARS-CoV-2-associated. Using the MIRA data, every spike-specific TCR was mapped to the spike region that the TCR reacted to and assigned to either a CD4 or a CD8 class. Log10-transformed breadth and depth values were compared by one-way ANOVA with Sidak's multiple comparisons tests. Not all clones reach the TCRdb copy of this immuneACCESS table, which keeps in-frame sequences only. Checked studies attribute under half of the gap to unresolved V genes and leave the rest unexplained. D and trimming were read from the DNA, whereas the V and J calls and clone size are those reported in that table. In all, the sample holds under 60,000 clones, and under 90% of those were seen once. The ten biggest clones cover approximately 10% of the sample.

Per the publication, the time point label means: baseline before first vaccination. Samples from vaccinated people were obtained from the UK trials COV001 and COV002, which included a single-blind randomized controlled phase 2/3 trial of AZD1222 (ChAdOx1 nCoV-19) in healthy adults. For TCRbeta chain sequencing, PBMC samples from trial participants were taken at day 0 and at day 28 after the second dose. This clone was seen more than once but under ten times. Its antigen remains unidentified. No clone much larger than this one lies a single base away; base qualities are absent. Between the V and J ends, shortened by 7 bases and 6 bases respectively, the junction contains 13 bases. Including the terminal cysteine and phenylalanine, the CDR3 comprises 13 residues. Solely the CDR3 DNA is kept, with 39 bases framed from the first base. The CDR1 and CDR2 encoded by the germline V gene are WSHSY and SAAADI.

The sequence is built from TRBV10-2 and TRBJ1-5; a tentative D match to TRBD1 spans 5 bases. The specimen was peripheral blood, collected on day 0 of AZD1222 vaccination. The source is an adult in good health. The DNA sequence reads TGCGCCAGCACCGGGGCCGGCGGTCAGCCCCAGCATTTT. Its translation is CASTGAGGQPQHF.